The 19 T cell receptor beta chains below all came from one sample that was sequenced in a study of cytomegalovirus exposure and HLA in healthy donors. 13 Jbeta primers and 60 Vbeta primers were used for the PCR. Profiled with immunoSEQ multiplex PCR; TCRdb holds only in-frame clones, not every one. The sample shows 130,000 or so clones, roughly 78% of them seen only once. The sample consisted of PBMCs. The receptors here all came from a young man in good health and CMV-seropositive.

The rearrangement uses TRBV9 and TRBJ2-5; 11 nucleotides align to TRBD2. The CDR3 totals 15 residues. Germline CDR1 and CDR2: SGDLS and YYNGEE. V was pared by 4 bases and J by 3 bases, with 5 bases of the junction left unmatched. In DNA form, the CDR3 reads TGTGCCAGCAGCCCTGGGACTAGCGGAGAAGAGACCCAGTACTTC. This encodes CASSPGTSGEETQYF.

To note about this clone: Mismatch with germline at one junction end may stem from a read error. The rearrangement links TRBV27 to TRBJ1-1; TRBD1 matches at 12 bases. CDR1 is MNHEY and CDR2 is SMNVEV in the germline V gene (reference sequence). This CDR3 comprises 12 residues. The CDR3, as DNA: TGTGAGACCGGGACAGGGGGCACTGAAGTTTTCTTT. Its protein is CETGTGGTEVFF.

This chain joins TRBV28 and TRBJ1-6; 10 bases are a match to TRBD1. Losses at the gene ends were 4 bases for V and 9 bases for J; bases not matched to a gene: 9. The CDR3 spans 16 residues. From germline, CDR1 is MDHEN and CDR2 SYDVKM. This CDR3 is CASSSDSGQGFSPLHF. In DNA form, the CDR3 reads TGTGCCAGCAGTTCAGACTCGGGACAGGGGTTTTCACCCCTCCACTTT.

The V call is TRBV2, the J call TRBJ1-1; 9 positions match TRBD1. The CDR3 is 14 amino acids. V shed 5 bases, J shed 4 bases, and the junction held 5 bases outside the gene matches. Germline V CDR1 and CDR2: SNHLY, FYNNEI. CDR3 DNA: TGTGCCAGCAGTCCAGGACAGGGGCGCACTGAAGCTTTCTTT. Amino acids: CASSPGQGRTEAFF. Supplemented by reference TRBV2 and TRBJ1-1, the full variable domain reads EPEVTQTPSHQVTQMGQEVILRCVPISNHLYFYWYRQILGQKVEFLVSFYNNEISEKSEIFDDQFSVERPDGSNFTLKIRSTKLEDSAMYFCASSPGQGRTEAFFGQGTRLTVV.

This clone was seen just once. The chain combines TRBV29-1 with TRBJ2-7; 8 nucleotides match TRBD2. This CDR3 region has 11 residues. Germline assignment: CDR1 SQVTM and CDR2 ANQGSEA. The ends lost 7 bases at V and 6 bases at J; junction bases unmatched: 5. CDR3 bases: TGCAGCGCCGGGACTAGTTCCGAGCAGTACTTC. It encodes CSAGTSSEQYF.

The rearrangement joins TRBV11-2 to TRBJ2-6, with TRBD2 matching over 10 bases. The V and J ends lost 2 bases and 2 bases, in that order; junction bases with no gene match: 6. The CDR3 runs 18 residues. Germline CDR1 is SGHAT and CDR2 is FQNNGV. CDR3 in DNA: TGTGCCAGCAGCTTAAAGGCTAGCGGGAGTACTGGGGCCAACGTCCTGACTTTC. Translation gives CASSLKASGSTGANVLTF.

This rearrangement joins TRBV6-5 to TRBJ2-1; TRBD2 aligns across 12 bases. Unmatched junction bases numbered 7, after V lost 4 bases and J lost 9 bases. Germline V gene sequence: CDR1 MNHEY, CDR2 SVGAGI. The CDR3 extends over 15 amino acids. CDR3 sequence reads: CASSSTSGRWVEQFF. For the CDR3, the DNA is TGTGCCAGCAGTTCCACTAGCGGGAGGTGGGTTGAGCAGTTCTTC.

In nucleotides, the CDR3 is TGTGCCAGCACCCCCGGGACAGGGGGACCTGGGGCCAACGTCCTGACTTTC. It encodes CASTPGTGGPGANVLTF. The chain couples TRBV7-9 to TRBJ2-6; 11 bases are shared with TRBD1. Unmatched junction bases numbered 7, after V lost 7 bases and J lost 2 bases. The CDR3 extends over 17 amino acids. Germline V gene data show CDR1 as SEHNR and CDR2 as FQNEAQ (reference sequence).

The rearrangement uses TRBV2 and TRBJ2-6, with D unresolved. The length of the CDR3 is 15 residues. Trimming pared 9 bases from V and 0 bases from J, leaving 12 bases between. Germline CDR1 SNHLY, CDR2 FYNNEI. The CDR3, as DNA: TGTGCCAGGTCCCCGGAGAGCTCTGGGGCCAACGTCCTGACTTTC. Protein: CARSPESSGANVLTF. Full variable domain (outside the CDR3, taken from reference TRBV2 and TRBJ2-6): EPEVTQTPSHQVTQMGQEVILRCVPISNHLYFYWYRQILGQKVEFLVSFYNNEISEKSEIFDDQFSVERPDGSNFTLKIRSTKLEDSAMYFCARSPESSGANVLTFGAGSRLTVL.

This clone was recorded a few times. This chain joins TRBV27 and TRBJ2-2; 7 bases are shared with TRBD2. The ends lost 6 bases at V and 6 bases at J; junction bases unmatched: 10. The germline gives CDR1 MNHEY, CDR2 SMNVEV (reference sequence). The CDR3 loop spans 15 amino acids. DNA for the CDR3: TGTGCCAGCAGAACGGGGGGTTTAGGGGCCGGGGAGCTGTTTTTT. Translation: CASRTGGLGAGELFF.

The chain employs TRBV2 and TRBJ1-6; 7 nucleotides line up with TRBD1. V dropped 7 bases and J dropped 4; count of bases not matched to a gene: 4. This CDR3 comprises 14 residues. The V gene's germline CDR1 is SNHLY and CDR2 FYNNEI. CDR3: CASTRDRYNSPLHF. In DNA, the CDR3 is TGTGCCAGCACGAGGGACAGATATAATTCACCCCTCCACTTT. Drawing the rest from reference TRBV2 and TRBJ1-6, the complete variable domain is EPEVTQTPSHQVTQMGQEVILRCVPISNHLYFYWYRQILGQKVEFLVSFYNNEISEKSEIFDDQFSVERPDGSNFTLKIRSTKLEDSAMYFCASTRDRYNSPLHFGNGTRLTVT.

The chain joins TRBV19 to TRBJ2-5, with D possibly TRBD1 on 6 matching bases. Trimming removed 4 bases at V and 2 bases at J, with 14 bases between. Germline CDR1 reads LNHDA; CDR2 reads SQIVND (reference sequence). CDR3 length: 15 amino acids. The CDR3 nucleotides are TGTGCCAGTAGTACCCTCTTGGACAGACAAGAGACCCAGTACTTC. Amino acids: CASSTLLDRQETQYF.

V usage is TRBV11-3 and J usage is TRBJ2-1, with a possible D match to TRBD2 (6 bases). The CDR3 is 15 residues long. V lost 3 bases to trimming and J lost 5 bases, with 14 bases between them. The germline V gene encodes CDR1 SGHNT and CDR2 YENEEA. The CDR3 sequence is CASSLRGERDNEQFF. The CDR3 bases are TGTGCCAGCAGCTTGAGAGGGGAGCGGGACAATGAGCAGTTCTTC.

The chain combines TRBV28 with TRBJ2-3; tentatively, D is TRBD2 (6 bases). Germline CDR1 MDHEN, CDR2 SYDVKM. The CDR3 runs 16 residues. Between the trimmed V and J ends, which lost 5 bases and 0 bases, there was a span of 15 bases. The DNA of the CDR3 is TGTGCCAGCAGTGTCTATAGCGGTGCTAGCACAGATACGCAGTATTTT. As protein: CASSVYSGASTDTQYF.

The chain is built from TRBV5-1 and TRBJ1-1; 8 bases are a match to TRBD1. Germline CDR1 SGHRS, CDR2 YFSETQ. The CDR3 sequence is 15 residues long. With 4 bases clipped from V and 7 bases from J, the junction kept 12 bases outside the gene matches. The CDR3 here is CASSQTQGAVNEAFF. DNA of the CDR3: TGCGCCAGCAGCCAGACTCAGGGGGCAGTAAATGAAGCTTTCTTT.

The chain uses TRBV6-6 and TRBJ1-2; 10 bases map to TRBD1. This CDR3 region has 15 residues. J lost 4 bases, V lost 4 bases, and 6 bases had no gene match. CDR1 MNHNY and CDR2 SVGAGI come from the germline V gene (reference sequence). CDR3 sequence reads: CASSSTGGGVYGYTF. CDR3 DNA sequence: TGTGCCAGCAGTTCGACAGGGGGCGGTGTCTATGGCTACACCTTC.

This clone was counted once. This sequence joins TRBV6-1 and TRBJ2-7, with D unclear. Deletions cut 2 bases from V and 4 bases from J, with 15 bases between. CDR1 MNHNS and CDR2 SASEGT come from the germline V gene. The CDR3 runs to 15 residues. CDR3 protein: CASSEFKRQLYEQYF. As DNA, the CDR3 is TGTGCCAGCAGTGAATTTAAGCGCCAGCTTTACGAGCAGTACTTC.

CDR3 DNA: TGTGCCAGCAGTTTATCAACTAGCGATGAGCAGTTCTTC. It codes for CASSLSTSDEQFF. V gene TRBV27 combines with J gene TRBJ2-1, with TRBD2 matching 7 bases. J lost 8 bases, V lost 0 bases, and 1 base had no gene match. Per the germline V gene, CDR1 is MNHEY and CDR2 is SMNVEV (reference sequence). This CDR3 has 13 amino acids.

The chain recombines TRBV23-1 with TRBJ1-1, with a weak D call TRBD1 (6 bases). TRBV23-1 is sorted into the ORF group, with uncertain function. The V gene lost 0 bases and the J gene lost 1 base, with 9 bases spanning the gap. The CDR3 covers 15 residues. For the CDR3, the DNA is TGCGCCAGCAGTCAATCCAAGGGACAGAACACTGAAGCTTTCTTT. Its translation: CASSQSKGQNTEAFF.